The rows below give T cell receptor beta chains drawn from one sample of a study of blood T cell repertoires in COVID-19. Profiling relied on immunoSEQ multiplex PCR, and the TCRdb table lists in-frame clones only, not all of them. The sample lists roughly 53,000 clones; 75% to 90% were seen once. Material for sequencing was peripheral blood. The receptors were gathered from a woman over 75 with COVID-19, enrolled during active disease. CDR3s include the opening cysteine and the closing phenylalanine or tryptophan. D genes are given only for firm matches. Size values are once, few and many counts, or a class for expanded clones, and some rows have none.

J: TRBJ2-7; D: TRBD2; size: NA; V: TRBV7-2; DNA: TGTGCCAGCAGCTTAGGAGGCCTAGCGGGAGAGGGGGAGCAGTACTTC; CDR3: CASSLGGLAGEGEQYF
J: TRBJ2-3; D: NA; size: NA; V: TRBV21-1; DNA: TGTGCCAGCAGCAAAGCACTCAAAAAACCCCCTAGCGGGATTGGAGCAGATACGCAGTATTTT; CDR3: CASSKALKKPPSGIGADTQYF
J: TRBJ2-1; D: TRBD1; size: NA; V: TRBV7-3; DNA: TGTGCCAGCAGCCAACAGGGGGCCTCCTACAATGAGCAGTTCTTC; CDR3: CASSQQGASYNEQFF
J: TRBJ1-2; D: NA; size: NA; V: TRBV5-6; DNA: TGTGCCAGCACAGGGTTAAAGGGCTACACCTTC; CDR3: CASTGLKGYTF
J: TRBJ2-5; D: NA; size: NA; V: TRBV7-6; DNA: TGTGCCAGCAGCTCTCGGGGCAGGGGTTTGGGGGAGACCCAGTACTTC; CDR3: CASSSRGRGLGETQYF
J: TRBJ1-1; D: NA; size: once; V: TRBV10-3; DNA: TGTGCCACCTCGGATCTCTCGGGGGGCACTGAAGCTTTCTTT; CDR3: CATSDLSGGTEAFF
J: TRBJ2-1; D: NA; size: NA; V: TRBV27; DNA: TGTGCCAGCAGTTTATCGGGGCTATCCTACAATGAGCAGTTCTTC; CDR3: CASSLSGLSYNEQFF
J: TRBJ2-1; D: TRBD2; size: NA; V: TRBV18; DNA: TGTGCCAGCTCACCGAAAATAGCGGGTTACCTCGGCAATGAGCAGTTCTTC; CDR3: CASSPKIAGYLGNEQFF
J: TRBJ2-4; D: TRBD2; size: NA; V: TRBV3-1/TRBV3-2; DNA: TGTGCCAGCAGCCCAGCAGCGGGGGGAGCCAAAAACATTCAGTACTTC; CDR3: CASSPAAGGAKNIQYF
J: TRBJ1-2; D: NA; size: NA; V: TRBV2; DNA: TGTGCCATCCAGTCATCAGGGTTTGATGGCTACACCTTC; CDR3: CAIQSSGFDGYTF
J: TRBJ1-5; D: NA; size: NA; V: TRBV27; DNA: TGTGCCAGCAGTAGGGTGGGGACTCCCCATAGCAATCAGCCCCAGCATTTT; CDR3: CASSRVGTPHSNQPQHF
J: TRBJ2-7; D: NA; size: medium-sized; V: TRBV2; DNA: TGTGCCAGCAGTGAAGGCAGCGGCTCCTACGAGCAGTACTTC; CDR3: CASSEGSGSYEQYF
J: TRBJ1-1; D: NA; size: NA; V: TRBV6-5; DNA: TGTGCCAGCAGCCTTAAACAGGCCTACACTGAAGCTTTCTTT; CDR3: CASSLKQAYTEAFF
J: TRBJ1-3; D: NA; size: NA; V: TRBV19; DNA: TGTGCCAGTAGCCCGGACAGTGTCTCTGGAAACACCATATATTTT; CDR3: CASSPDSVSGNTIYF
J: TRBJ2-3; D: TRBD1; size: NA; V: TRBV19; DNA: TGTGCCAGCCGCATAACAGGGGTGGGCTTAGATACGCAGTATTTT; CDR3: CASRITGVGLDTQYF
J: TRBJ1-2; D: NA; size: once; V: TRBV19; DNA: TGTGCCAGTACCAAAAGTGGTGCCGGACACCTCTGGGGTGGCTACACCTTC; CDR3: CASTKSGAGHLWGGYTF
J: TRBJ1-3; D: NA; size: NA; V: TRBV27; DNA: TGTGCCATCCCTTGGGTCAGGGGAGGAAACACCATATATTTT; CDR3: CAIPWVRGGNTIYF
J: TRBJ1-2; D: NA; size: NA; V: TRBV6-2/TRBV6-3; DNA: TGTGCCAGCAGTGCCAACTGGTACGGCTACACCTTC; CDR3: CASSANWYGYTF
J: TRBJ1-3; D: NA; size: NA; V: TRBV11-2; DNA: TGTGCCAGCAGCTTAGATCGGGGGGGCACTGGAAACACCATATATTTT; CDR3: CASSLDRGGTGNTIYF
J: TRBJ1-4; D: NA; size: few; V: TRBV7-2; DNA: TGTGCCAGCAGCTCCACAGGTTTCAATGAAAAACTGTTTTTT; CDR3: CASSSTGFNEKLFF
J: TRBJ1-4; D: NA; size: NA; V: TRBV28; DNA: TGTGCCAGCAGTTTGTTTACTAATAATGAAAAACTGTTTTTT; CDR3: CASSLFTNNEKLFF
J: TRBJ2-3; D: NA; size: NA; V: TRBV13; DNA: TGTGCCAGCAGCTTAGGCTGGGCCAGGGGTCTCACAGATACGCAGTATTTT; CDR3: CASSLGWARGLTDTQYF
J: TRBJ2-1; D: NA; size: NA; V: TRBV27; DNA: TGTGCCAGCAGTTCCACCGGGGGAGGAGATGAGCAGTTCTTC; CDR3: CASSSTGGGDEQFF
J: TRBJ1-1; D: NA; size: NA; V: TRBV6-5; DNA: TGTGCCAGCTTCGCGGATTTGAACACTGAAGCTTTCTTT; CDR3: CASFADLNTEAFF
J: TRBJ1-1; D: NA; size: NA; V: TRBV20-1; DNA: TGCAGTGCTAGAACGGGATCCGGACCTTTCTTT; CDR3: CSARTGSGPFF
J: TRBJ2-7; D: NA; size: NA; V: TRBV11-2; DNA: TGTGCCAGCAGCTTAGGGCCCCACATGCCCTACGAGCAGTACTTC; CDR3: CASSLGPHMPYEQYF
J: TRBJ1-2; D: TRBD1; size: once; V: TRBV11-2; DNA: TGTGCCAGCAGCCCGGGACAGATCTATGGCTACACCTTC; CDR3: CASSPGQIYGYTF
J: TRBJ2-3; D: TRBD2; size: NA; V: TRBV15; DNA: TGTGCCACCAGCGGACTAGCGGGAGGATCTCCAGATACGCAGTATTTT; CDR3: CATSGLAGGSPDTQYF
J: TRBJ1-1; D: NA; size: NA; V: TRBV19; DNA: TGTGCCAGTAGTATAAACAGGGACGCTGAAGCTTTCTTT; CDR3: CASSINRDAEAFF
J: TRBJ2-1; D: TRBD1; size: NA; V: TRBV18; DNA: TGTGCCAGCTCCATACAGGGGTTCGATGAGCAGTTCTTC; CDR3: CASSIQGFDEQFF
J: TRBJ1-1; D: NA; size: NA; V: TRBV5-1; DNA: TGCGCCAGCAGCAGGGTTCAGGGAATGAACACTGAAGCTTTCTTT; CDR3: CASSRVQGMNTEAFF
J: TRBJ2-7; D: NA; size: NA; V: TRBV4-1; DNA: TGCGCCAGCAGCCAAGAGTCCATCTCCTACGAGCAGTACTTC; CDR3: CASSQESISYEQYF
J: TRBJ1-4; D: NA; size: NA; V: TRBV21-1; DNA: TGTGCCAGCAGCAAAAGCGACCCTTGGCGGACTAATGAAAAACTGTTTTTT; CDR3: CASSKSDPWRTNEKLFF
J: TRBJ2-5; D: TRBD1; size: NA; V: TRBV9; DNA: TGTGCCAGCAGCGGCGGGACAGGGGTCGAGACCCAGTACTTC; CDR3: CASSGGTGVETQYF
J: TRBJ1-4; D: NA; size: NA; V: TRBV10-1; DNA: TGCGCCAGCAGCACCCGGGTAGGGAGCGAAAAACTGTTTTTT; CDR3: CASSTRVGSEKLFF
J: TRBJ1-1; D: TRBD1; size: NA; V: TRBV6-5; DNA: TGTGCCAGCACCTGGGACAGGGGGGGGACTGAAGCTTTCTTT; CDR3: CASTWDRGGTEAFF
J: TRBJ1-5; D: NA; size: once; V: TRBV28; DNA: TGTGCCAGCAGCATGCCCCGGGGGGGGAACTATCAGCCCCAGCATTTT; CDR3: CASSMPRGGNYQPQHF
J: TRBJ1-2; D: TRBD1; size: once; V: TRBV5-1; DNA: TGCGCCAGCAGCTTAAGACAGGGCCGTGGCTACACCTTC; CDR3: CASSLRQGRGYTF
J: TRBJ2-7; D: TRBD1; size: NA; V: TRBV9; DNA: TGTGCCAGCAGCGTAGGGGCCCGGGACAGAACCTACGAGCAGTACTTC; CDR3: CASSVGARDRTYEQYF
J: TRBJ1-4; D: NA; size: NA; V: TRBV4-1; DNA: TGCGCCAGCAGCCAAGGACAGACAACTAATGAAAAACTGTTTTTT; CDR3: CASSQGQTTNEKLFF
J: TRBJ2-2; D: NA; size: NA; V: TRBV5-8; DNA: TGTGCCAGCAGCATAACCAGGACAGCCTTCACCGGGGAGCTGTTTTTT; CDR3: CASSITRTAFTGELFF
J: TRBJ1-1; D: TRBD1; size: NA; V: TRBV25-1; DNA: TGTGCCAGCAGTGAATCGACAGGGATGTTCACTGAAGCTTTCTTT; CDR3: CASSESTGMFTEAFF
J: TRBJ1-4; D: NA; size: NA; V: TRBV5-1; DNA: TGCGCCAGCAGCCTACAGGGAGGGACTGAAAAACTGTTTTTT; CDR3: CASSLQGGTEKLFF
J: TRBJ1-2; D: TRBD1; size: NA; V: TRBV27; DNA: TGTGCCAGCAGAAGGACAGGGAGACGTGGCTACACCTTC; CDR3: CASRRTGRRGYTF
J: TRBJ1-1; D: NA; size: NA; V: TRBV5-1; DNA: TGCGCCAGCAGCTTGCAGATTATGAACACTGAAGCTTTCTTT; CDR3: CASSLQIMNTEAFF
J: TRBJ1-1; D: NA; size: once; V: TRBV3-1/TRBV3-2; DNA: TGTGCCAGCAGCCAAGATTCGACAATAAGGAACACTGAAGCTTTCTTT; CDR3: CASSQDSTIRNTEAFF
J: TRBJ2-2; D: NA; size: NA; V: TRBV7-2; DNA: TGTGCCAGCAGCTTAAGCGCCGGGGAGCTGTTTTTT; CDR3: CASSLSAGELFF
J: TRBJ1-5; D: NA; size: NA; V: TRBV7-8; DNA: TGTGCCAGCAGCCAAACAAGAAATAGCAATCAGCCCCAGCATTTT; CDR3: CASSQTRNSNQPQHF
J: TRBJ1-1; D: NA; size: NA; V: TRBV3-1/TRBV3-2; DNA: TGTGCCAGCAGCCAGGCGCAATTGAGCGCTGAAGCTTTCTTT; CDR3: CASSQAQLSAEAFF
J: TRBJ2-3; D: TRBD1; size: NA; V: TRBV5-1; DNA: TGCGCCAGCAGCCGGGGACAGGGGGCAGATACGCAGTATTTT; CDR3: CASSRGQGADTQYF
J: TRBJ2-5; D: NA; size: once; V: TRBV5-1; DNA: TGCGCCAGCAGTCCAACAGGGTCTCGAGAGACCCAGTACTTC; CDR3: CASSPTGSRETQYF
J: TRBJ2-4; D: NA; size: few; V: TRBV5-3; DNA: TGTGCCAGAAGACTCCGGACAGTTCAATTTATAGCCAAAAACATTCAGTACTTC; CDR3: CARRLRTVQFIAKNIQYF
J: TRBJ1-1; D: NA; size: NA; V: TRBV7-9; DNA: TGTGCCAGCAGCTTAGTGGTCGCACAAAACACTGAAGCTTTCTTT; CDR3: CASSLVVAQNTEAFF
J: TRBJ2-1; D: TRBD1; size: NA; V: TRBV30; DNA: TGTGCCTGGAGTAAGACAGGGAGTAGTGAGCAGTTCTTC; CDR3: CAWSKTGSSEQFF